This T cell receptor (beta chain) was found in a study of breast tumors, draining lymph nodes, adjacent tissues. General study findings and limits: Tumor TCR diversity was below lymph nodes but above nontumor tissue. Compared with basal-like, luminal-like tumors shared significantly more repertoire with nontumor tissue.

TCRdb reprocessed the multiplex PCR reads via MiXCR and lists one record per CDR3 protein. The sample carries 150,000 to 200,000 distinct CDR3 sequences, about 30% recorded once. Samples came from axillary lymph nodes draining the breast cancer. The CDR3 consists of 16 residues. Germline V gives CDR1 DFQATT, CDR2 SNEGSKA (reference sequence). Trimming removed 3 bases at V and 5 bases at J, with 22 bases between. This clonotype was observed many times. Its antigen is as yet unknown. The sequence was collected from a female donor with breast cancer. Some clones in this sample may be carry-over from other donors' samples. The sample consisted of axillary lymph node tissue. V and J are TRBV20-1 and TRBJ1-2, with D possibly TRBD1 on 5 matching bases. The CDR3 sequence is CSASGQGLASSYGYTF. The CDR3 DNA is TGCAGTGCTAGTGGGCAGGGACTGGCTAGTTCATATGGCTACACCTTC.